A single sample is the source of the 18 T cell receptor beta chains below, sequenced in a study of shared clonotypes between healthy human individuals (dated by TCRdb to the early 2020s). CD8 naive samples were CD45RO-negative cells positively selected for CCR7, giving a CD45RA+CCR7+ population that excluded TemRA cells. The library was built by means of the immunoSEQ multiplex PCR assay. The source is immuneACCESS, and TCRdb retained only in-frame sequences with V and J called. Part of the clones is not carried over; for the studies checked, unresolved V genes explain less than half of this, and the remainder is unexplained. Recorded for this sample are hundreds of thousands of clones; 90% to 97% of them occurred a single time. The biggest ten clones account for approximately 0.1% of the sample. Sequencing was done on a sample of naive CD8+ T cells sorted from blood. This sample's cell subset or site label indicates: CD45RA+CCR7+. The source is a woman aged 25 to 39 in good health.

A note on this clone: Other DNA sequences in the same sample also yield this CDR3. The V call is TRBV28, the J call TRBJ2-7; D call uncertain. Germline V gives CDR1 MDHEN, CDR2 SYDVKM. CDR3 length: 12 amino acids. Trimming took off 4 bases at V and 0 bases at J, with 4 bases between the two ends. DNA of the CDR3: TGTGCCAGCAGTTCCAACTCCTACGAGCAGTACTTC. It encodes CASSSNSYEQYF.

The DNA of the CDR3 is TGTGCCAGCAGCGTAGGCCAGGGAATGTACGAGCAGTACTTC. Protein sequence: CASSVGQGMYEQYF. The rearrangement uses TRBV9 and TRBJ2-7, with a tentative D call TRBD1 (5 bases). V lost 0 bases and J lost 4, with 11 bases in between. This CDR3 is built from 14 residues. Germline V gene lookup returns CDR1 SGDLS and CDR2 YYNGEE.

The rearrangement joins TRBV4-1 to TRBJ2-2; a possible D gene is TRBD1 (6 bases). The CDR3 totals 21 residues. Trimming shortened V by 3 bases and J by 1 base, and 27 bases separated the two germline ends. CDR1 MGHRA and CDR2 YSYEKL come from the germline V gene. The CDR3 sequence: CASSHRPGTYDLVENTGELFF. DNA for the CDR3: TGCGCCAGCAGCCACCGTCCCGGGACATACGACTTAGTAGAGAACACCGGGGAGCTGTTTTTT.

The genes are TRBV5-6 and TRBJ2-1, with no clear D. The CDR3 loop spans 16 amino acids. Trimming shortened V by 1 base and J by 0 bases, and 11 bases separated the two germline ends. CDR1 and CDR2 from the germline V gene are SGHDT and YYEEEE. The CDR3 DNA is TGTGCCAGCAGCTTGTTGGGCTCGAGCTCCTACAATGAGCAGTTCTTC. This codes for CASSLLGSSSYNEQFF.

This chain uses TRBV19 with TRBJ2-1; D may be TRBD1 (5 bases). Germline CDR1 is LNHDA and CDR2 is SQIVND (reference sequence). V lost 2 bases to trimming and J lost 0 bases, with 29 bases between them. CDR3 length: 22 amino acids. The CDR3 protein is CASSIPDSLRSTGPDSYNEQFF. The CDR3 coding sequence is TGTGCCAGTAGTATACCCGACTCCCTCCGATCTACAGGACCAGACTCCTACAATGAGCAGTTCTTC.

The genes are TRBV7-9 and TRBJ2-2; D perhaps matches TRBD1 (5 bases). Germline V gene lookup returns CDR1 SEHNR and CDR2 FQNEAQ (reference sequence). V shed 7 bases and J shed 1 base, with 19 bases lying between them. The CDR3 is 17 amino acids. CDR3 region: CASIPSRGGENTGELFF. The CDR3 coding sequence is TGTGCCAGCATTCCATCAAGGGGCGGAGAGAACACCGGGGAGCTGTTTTTT.

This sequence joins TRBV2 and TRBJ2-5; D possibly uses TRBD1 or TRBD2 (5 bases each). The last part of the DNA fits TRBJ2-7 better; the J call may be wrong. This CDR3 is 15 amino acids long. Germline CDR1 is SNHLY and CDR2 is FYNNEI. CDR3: CASSVRDARTYEQYF. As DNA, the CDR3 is TGTGCCAGCAGTGTCAGGGACGCGCGGACCTACGAGCAGTACTTC.

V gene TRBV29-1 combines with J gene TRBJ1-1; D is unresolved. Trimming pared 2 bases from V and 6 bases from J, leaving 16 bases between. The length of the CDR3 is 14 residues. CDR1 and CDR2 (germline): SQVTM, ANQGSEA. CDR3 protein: CSVERSGKNAEAFF. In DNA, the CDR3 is TGCAGCGTTGAACGCAGCGGGAAAAACGCTGAAGCTTTCTTT. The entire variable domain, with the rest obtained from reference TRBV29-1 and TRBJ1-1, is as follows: SAVISQKPSRDICQRGTSLTIQCQVDSQVTMMFWYRQQPGQSLTLIATANQGSEATYESGFVIDKFPISRPNLTFSTLTVSNMSPEDSSIYLCSVERSGKNAEAFFGQGTRLTVV.

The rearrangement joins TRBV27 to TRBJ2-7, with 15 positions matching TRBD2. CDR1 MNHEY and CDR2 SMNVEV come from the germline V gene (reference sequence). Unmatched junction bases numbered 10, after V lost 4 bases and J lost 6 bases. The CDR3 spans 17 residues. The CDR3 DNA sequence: TGTGCCAGCAGTTCCCCGGGACTAGCGGGAGGATGGCGCGAGCAGTACTTC. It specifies CASSSPGLAGGWREQYF.

The CDR3 DNA reads TGTGCCAGCAGCTTTCACAGGGGGCTTTACTATGGCTACACCTTC. It translates to CASSFHRGLYYGYTF. This chain links TRBV7-2 with TRBJ1-2, with 9 bases identical to TRBD1. The ends lost 3 bases at V and 3 bases at J; junction bases unmatched: 5. Germline CDR1 is SGHTA and CDR2 is FQGNSA. The CDR3 has 15 residues.

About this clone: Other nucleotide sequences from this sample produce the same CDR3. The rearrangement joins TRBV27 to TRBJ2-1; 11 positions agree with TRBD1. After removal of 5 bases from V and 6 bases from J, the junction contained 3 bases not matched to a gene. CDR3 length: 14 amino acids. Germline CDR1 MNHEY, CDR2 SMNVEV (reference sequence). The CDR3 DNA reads TGTGCCAGCAGTCCCGGGACAGGGGGCAATGAGCAGTTCTTC. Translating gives CASSPGTGGNEQFF.

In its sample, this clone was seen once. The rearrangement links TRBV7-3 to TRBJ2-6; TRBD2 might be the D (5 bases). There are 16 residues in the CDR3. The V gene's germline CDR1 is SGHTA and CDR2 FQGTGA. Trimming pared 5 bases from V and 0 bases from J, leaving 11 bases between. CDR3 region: CASSRTGVSGANVLTF. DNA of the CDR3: TGTGCCAGCAGCAGAACCGGGGTCTCTGGGGCCAACGTCCTGACTTTC.

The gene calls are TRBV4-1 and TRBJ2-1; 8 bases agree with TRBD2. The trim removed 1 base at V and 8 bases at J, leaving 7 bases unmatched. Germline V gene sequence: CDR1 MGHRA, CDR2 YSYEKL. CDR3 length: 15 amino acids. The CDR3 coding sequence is TGCGCCAGCAGCCAAGGTCTAGCGGGTGGCGATGAGCAGTTCTTC. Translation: CASSQGLAGGDEQFF.

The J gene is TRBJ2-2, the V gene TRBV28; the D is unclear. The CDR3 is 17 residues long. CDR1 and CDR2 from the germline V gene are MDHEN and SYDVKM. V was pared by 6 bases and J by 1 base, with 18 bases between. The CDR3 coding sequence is TGTGCCAGCAGAACCCCGACCCTTTATGTGAACACCGGGGAGCTGTTTTTT. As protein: CASRTPTLYVNTGELFF.

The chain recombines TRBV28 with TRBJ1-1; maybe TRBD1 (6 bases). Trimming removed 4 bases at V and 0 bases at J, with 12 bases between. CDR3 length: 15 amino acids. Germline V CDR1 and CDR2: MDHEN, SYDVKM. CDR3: CASSSYRAMNTEAFF. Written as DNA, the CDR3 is TGTGCCAGCAGTTCATACAGGGCGATGAACACTGAAGCTTTCTTT.

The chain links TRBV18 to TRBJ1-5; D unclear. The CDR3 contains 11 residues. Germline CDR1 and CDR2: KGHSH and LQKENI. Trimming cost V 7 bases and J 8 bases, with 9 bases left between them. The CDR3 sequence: CASFCLEPQHF. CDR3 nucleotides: TGTGCCAGCTTTTGCTTGGAGCCCCAGCATTTT. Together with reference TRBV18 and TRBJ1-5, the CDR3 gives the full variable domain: NAGVMQNPRHLVRRRGQEARLRCSPMKGHSHVYWYRQLPEEGLKFMVYLQKENIIDESGMPKERFSAEFPKEGPSILRIQQVVRGDSAAYFCASFCLEPQHFGDGTRLSIL.

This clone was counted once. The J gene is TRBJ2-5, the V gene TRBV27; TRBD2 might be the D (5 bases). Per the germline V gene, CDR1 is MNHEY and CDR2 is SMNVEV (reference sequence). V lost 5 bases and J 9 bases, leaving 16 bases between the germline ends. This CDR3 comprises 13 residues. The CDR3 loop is CASSPGSVGAQYF. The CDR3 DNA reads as TGTGCCAGCAGTCCGGGGTCGGTCGGGGCCCAGTACTTC.

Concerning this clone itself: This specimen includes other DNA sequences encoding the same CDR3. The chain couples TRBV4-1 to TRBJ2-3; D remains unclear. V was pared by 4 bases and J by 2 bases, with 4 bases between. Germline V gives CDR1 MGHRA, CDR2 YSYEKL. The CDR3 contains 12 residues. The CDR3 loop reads CASSRTTDTQYF. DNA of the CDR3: TGCGCCAGCAGCCGCACCACAGATACGCAGTATTTT.